This record looks at one T cell receptor beta chain sequence and its context. Its specificity is unknown. The data stem from a study of cytomegalovirus exposure and HLA in healthy donors. Study-level information: In a previous analysis, more than 90 million unique TCR beta sequences were found from 150 million to 200 million T cells. Study-wide results and limits: Specificity for CMV antigens was confirmed in vitro for a few of the CMV-associated chains. Using the classifier, cytomegalovirus status was reportedly diagnosed with high specificity and sensitivity. Later on, an analysis found that several of the most significant clusters appeared to be linked to common viral pathogens, which included parvovirus B19.

Vbeta (60) and Jbeta (13) primers were used in the PCR. Here immunoSEQ multiplex PCR was the method, and the copy in TCRdb shows in-frame clones only, minus some. Of about 260,000 clones listed, under 80% were seen once; the top ten hold 2% to 2.5%. The germline gives CDR1 LGHNA, CDR2 YNFKEQ. This CDR3 region has 13 residues. With V trimmed by 4 bases and J by 5 bases, 3 bases remained unmatched. This receptor was obtained from a female donor in good health and CMV-seronegative. This chain joins TRBV4-2 and TRBJ2-7; 9 bases match TRBD2. Sample: PBMCs. The CDR3 region has the DNA TGTGCCAGCAGCCTTGGACTAGCGAACGAGCAGTACTTC. Residues: CASSLGLANEQYF.